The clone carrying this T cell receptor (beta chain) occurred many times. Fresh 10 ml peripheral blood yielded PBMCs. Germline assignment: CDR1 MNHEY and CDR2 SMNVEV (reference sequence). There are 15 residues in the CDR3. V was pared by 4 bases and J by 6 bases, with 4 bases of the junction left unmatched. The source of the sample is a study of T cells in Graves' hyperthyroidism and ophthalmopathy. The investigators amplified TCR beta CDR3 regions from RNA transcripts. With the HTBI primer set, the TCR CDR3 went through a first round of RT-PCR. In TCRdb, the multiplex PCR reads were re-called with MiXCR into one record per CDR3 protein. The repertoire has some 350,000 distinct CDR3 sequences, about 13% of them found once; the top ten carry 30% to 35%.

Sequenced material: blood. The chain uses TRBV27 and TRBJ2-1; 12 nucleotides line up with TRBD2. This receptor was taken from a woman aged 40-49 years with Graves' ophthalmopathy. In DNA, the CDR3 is TGTGCCAGCAGTTATACTAGCGGGGGGTTCAATGAGCAGTTCTTC. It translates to CASSYTSGGFNEQFF.